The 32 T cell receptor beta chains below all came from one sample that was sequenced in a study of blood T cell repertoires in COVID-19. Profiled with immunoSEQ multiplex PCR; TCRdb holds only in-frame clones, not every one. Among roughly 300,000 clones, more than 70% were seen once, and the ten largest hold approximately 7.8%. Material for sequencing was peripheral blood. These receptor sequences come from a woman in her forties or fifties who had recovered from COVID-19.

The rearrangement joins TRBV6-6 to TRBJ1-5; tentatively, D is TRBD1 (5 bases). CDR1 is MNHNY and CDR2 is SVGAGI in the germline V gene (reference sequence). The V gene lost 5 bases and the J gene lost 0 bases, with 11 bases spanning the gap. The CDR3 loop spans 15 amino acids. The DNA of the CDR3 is TGTGCCAGCAGTACCAGCAGGGTTAGCAATCAGCCCCAGCATTTT. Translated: CASSTSRVSNQPQHF.

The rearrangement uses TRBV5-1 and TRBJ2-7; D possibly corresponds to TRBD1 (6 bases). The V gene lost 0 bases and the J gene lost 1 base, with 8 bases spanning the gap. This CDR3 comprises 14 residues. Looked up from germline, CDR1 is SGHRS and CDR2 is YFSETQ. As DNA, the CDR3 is TGCGCCAGCAGCTTGGGGGACACATCCTACGAGCAGTACTTC. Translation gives CASSLGDTSYEQYF.

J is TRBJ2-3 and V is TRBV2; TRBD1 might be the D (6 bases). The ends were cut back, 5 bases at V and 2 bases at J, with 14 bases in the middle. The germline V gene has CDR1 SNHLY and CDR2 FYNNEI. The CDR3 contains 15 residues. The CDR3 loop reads CASSPPDSFTDTQYF. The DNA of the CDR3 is TGTGCCAGCAGTCCCCCGGACAGTTTCACAGATACGCAGTATTTT.

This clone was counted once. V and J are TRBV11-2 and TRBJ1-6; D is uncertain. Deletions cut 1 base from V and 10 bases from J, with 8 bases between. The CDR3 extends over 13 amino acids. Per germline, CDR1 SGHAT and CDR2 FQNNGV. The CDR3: CASSLGLESPLHF. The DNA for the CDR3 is TGTGCCAGCAGCTTAGGTTTAGAGTCACCCCTCCACTTT.

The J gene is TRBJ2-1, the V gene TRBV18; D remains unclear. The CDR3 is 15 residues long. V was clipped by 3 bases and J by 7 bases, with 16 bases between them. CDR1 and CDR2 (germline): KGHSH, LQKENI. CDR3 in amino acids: CASSPPTARLNEQFF. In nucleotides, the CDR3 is TGTGCCAGCTCACCCCCAACGGCCAGGTTAAATGAGCAGTTCTTC.

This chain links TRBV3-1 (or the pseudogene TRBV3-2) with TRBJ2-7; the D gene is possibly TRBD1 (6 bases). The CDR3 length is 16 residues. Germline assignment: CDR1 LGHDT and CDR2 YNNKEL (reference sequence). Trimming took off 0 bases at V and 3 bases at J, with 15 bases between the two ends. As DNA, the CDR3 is TGTGCCAGCAGCCAAGATGGAGGACAGACCGTCTACGAGCAGTACTTC. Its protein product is CASSQDGGQTVYEQYF.

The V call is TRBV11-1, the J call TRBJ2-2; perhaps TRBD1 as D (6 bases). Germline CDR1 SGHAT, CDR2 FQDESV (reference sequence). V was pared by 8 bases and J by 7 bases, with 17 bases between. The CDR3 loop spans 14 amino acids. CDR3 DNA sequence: TGTGCCAGCGGATCGGGACACCTGAGCGGGGAGCTGTTTTTT. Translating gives CASGSGHLSGELFF.

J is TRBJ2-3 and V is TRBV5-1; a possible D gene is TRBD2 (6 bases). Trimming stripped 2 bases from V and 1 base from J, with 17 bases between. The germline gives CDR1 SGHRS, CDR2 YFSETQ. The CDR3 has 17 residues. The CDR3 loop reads CASSLGRDFVGTDTQYF. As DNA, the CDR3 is TGCGCCAGCAGCTTAGGAAGGGACTTCGTGGGCACAGATACGCAGTATTTT. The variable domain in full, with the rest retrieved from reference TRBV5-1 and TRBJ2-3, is KAGVTQTPRYLIKTRGQQVTLSCSPISGHRSVSWYQQTPGQGLQFLFEYFSETQRNKGNFPGRFSGRQFSNSRSEMNVSTLELGDSALYLCASSLGRDFVGTDTQYFGPGTRLTVL.

The CDR3: CASSSLQGKAEAFF. The CDR3 DNA reads TGTGCCAGCAGCTCTTTACAGGGAAAGGCTGAAGCTTTCTTT. This chain connects TRBV7-2 to TRBJ1-1; maybe TRBD1 (6 bases). Germline V gene sequence: CDR1 SGHTA, CDR2 FQGNSA. V lost 4 bases, J lost 6 bases, and 15 bases lay in between. CDR3 length equals 14 residues.

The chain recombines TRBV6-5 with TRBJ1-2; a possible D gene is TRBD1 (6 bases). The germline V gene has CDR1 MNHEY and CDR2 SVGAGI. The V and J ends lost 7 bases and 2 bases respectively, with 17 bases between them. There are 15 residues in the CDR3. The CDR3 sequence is CASIPTGSVNYGYTF. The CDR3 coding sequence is TGTGCCAGCATCCCCACAGGGTCAGTAAACTATGGCTACACCTTC.

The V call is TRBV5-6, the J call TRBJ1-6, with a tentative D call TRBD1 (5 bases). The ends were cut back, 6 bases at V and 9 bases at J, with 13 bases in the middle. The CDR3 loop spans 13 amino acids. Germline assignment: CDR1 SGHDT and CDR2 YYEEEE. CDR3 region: CASTLRGGSPLHF. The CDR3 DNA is TGTGCCAGCACGCTGAGGGGAGGTTCACCCCTCCACTTT. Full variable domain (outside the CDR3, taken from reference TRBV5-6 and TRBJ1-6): DAGVTQSPTHLIKTRGQQVTLRCSPKSGHDTVSWYQQALGQGPQFIFQYYEEEERQRGNFPDRFSGHQFPNYSSELNVNALLLGDSALYLCASTLRGGSPLHFGNGTRLTVT.

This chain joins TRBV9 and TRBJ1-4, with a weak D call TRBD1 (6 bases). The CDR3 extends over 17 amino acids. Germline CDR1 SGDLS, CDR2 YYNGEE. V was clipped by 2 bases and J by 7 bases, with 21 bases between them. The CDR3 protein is CASSVNPWGQGSEKLFF. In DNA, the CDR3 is TGTGCCAGCAGCGTCAACCCCTGGGGGCAGGGCAGTGAAAAACTGTTTTTT.

The CDR3 loop is CASSSSGTGPTDTQYF. The CDR3 nucleotides read TGTGCCAGCAGCTCGTCCGGGACAGGGCCCACAGATACGCAGTATTTT. The chain couples TRBV5-6 to TRBJ2-3, with 9 bases fitting TRBD1. V shed 3 bases, J shed 2 bases, and the junction held 7 bases outside the gene matches. CDR1 and CDR2 (germline): SGHDT, YYEEEE. This CDR3 has 16 amino acids.

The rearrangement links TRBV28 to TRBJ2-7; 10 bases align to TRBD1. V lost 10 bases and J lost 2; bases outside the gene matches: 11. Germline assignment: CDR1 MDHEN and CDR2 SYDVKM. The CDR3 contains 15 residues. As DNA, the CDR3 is TGTGCCACTAAGAGGGACAGGGGAAAACCCTACGAGCAGTACTTC. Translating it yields CATKRDRGKPYEQYF. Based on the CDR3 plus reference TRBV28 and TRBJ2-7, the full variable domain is DVKVTQSSRYLVKRTGEKVFLECVQDMDHENMFWYRQDPGLGLRLIYFSYDVKMKEKGDIPEGYSVSREKKERFSLILESASTNQTSMYLCATKRDRGKPYEQYFGPGTRLTVT.

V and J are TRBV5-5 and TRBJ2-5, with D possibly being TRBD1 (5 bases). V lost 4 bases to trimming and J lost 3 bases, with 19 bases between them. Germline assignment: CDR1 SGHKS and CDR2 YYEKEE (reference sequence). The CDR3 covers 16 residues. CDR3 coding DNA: TGTGCCAGCAGCCCTGGGAACAGGATCTTAAAAGAGACCCAGTACTTC. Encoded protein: CASSPGNRILKETQYF.

CDR3 DNA sequence: TGTGCCAGCAGCGTAGGTACAGGGTTAAACGAAAAACTGTTTTTT. This translates into CASSVGTGLNEKLFF. The chain uses TRBV9 and TRBJ1-4; a weak D match, TRBD1 (6 bases). Trimming took off 0 bases at V and 8 bases at J, with 14 bases between the two ends. This CDR3 region has 15 residues. Per germline, CDR1 SGDLS and CDR2 YYNGEE. The variable domain in full, completed from reference TRBV9 and TRBJ1-4, reads DSGVTQTPKHLITATGQRVTLRCSPRSGDLSVYWYQQSLDQGLQFLIQYYNGEERAKGNILERFSAQQFPDLHSELNLSSLELGDSALYFCASSVGTGLNEKLFFGSGTQLSVL.

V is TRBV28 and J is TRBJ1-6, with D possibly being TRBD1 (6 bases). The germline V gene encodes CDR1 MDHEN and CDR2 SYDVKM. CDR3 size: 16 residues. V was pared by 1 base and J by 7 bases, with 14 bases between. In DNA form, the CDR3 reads TGTGCCAGCAGTTTATCAACAGGGCCGGGGAATTCACCCCTCCACTTT. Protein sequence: CASSLSTGPGNSPLHF. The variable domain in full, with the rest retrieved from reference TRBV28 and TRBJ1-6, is DVKVTQSSRYLVKRTGEKVFLECVQDMDHENMFWYRQDPGLGLRLIYFSYDVKMKEKGDIPEGYSVSREKKERFSLILESASTNQTSMYLCASSLSTGPGNSPLHFGNGTRLTVT.

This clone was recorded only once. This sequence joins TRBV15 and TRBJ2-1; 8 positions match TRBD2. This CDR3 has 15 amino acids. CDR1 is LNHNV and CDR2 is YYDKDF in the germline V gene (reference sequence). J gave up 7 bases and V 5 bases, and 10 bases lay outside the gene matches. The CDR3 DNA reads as TGTGCCACCAGCGGCGTGTCGGGGGGGCCTAATGAGCAGTTCTTC. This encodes CATSGVSGGPNEQFF.

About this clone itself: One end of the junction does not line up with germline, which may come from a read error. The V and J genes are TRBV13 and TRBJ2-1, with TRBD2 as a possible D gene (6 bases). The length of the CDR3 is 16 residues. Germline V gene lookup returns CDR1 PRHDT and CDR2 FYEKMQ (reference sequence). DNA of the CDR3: TGTGCCAGCAGCCTAGGCCGGGAATTTGCGGGGAATGAGCAGTTCTTC. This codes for CASSLGREFAGNEQFF. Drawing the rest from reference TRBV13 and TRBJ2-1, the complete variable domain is AAGVIQSPRHLIKEKRETATLKCYPIPRHDTVYWYQQGPGQDPQFLISFYEKMQSDKGSIPDRFSAQQFSDYHSELNMSSLELGDSALYFCASSLGREFAGNEQFFGPGTRLTVL.

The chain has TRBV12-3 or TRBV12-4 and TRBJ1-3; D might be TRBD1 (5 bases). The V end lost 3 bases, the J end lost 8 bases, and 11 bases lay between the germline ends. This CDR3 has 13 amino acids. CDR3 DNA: TGTGCCAGCAGTTTCGGGGGGAGCGACACCATATATTTT. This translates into CASSFGGSDTIYF.

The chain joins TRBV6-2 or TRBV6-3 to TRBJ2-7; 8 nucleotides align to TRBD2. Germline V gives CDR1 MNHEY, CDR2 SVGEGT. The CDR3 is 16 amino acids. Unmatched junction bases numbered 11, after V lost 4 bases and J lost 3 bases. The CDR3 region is CASSSPAAGGLYEQYF. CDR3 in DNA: TGTGCCAGCAGTTCCCCCGCCGCGGGGGGCCTCTACGAGCAGTACTTC.

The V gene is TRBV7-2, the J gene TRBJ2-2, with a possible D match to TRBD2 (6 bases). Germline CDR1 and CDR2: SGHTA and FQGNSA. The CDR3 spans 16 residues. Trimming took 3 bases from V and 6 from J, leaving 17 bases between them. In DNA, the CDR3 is TGTGCCAGCAGCTTGTCCCTCGGGAGCTGGCCCGGGGAGCTGTTTTTT. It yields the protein CASSLSLGSWPGELFF.

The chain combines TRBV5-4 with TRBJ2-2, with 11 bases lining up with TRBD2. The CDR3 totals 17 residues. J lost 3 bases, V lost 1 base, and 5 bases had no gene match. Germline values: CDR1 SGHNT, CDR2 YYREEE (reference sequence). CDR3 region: CASSLIAGGRHTGELFF. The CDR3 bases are TGTGCCAGCAGCTTGATAGCGGGAGGGCGCCACACCGGGGAGCTGTTTTTT.

DNA for the CDR3: TGTGCCAGCAGCCCAGCGGGTTACCAAGAGACCCAGTACTTC. As protein: CASSPAGYQETQYF. V is TRBV14 and J is TRBJ2-5, with a possible D match to TRBD2 (6 bases). The CDR3 is made up of 14 amino acids. The germline gives CDR1 SGHDN, CDR2 FVKESK. Trimming left V 4 bases short and J 0 bases short, with 9 bases between.

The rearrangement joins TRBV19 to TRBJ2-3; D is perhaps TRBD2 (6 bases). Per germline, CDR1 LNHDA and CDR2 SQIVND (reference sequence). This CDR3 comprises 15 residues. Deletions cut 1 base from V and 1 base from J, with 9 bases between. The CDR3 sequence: CASSIAGVGTDTQYF. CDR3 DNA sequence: TGTGCCAGTAGTATAGCGGGAGTAGGCACAGATACGCAGTATTTT.

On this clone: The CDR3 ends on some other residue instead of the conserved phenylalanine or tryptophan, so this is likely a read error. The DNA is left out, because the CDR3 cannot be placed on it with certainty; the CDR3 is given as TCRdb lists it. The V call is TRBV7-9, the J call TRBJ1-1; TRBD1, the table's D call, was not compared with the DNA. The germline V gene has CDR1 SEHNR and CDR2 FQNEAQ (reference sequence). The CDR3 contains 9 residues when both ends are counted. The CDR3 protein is CASSPLGKR.

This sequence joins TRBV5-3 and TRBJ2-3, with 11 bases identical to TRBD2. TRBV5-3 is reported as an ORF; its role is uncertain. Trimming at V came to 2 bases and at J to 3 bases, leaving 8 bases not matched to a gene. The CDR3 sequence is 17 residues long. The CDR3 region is CARSFILAGVWTDTQYF. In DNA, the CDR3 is TGTGCCAGAAGCTTCATACTAGCGGGAGTATGGACAGATACGCAGTATTTT.

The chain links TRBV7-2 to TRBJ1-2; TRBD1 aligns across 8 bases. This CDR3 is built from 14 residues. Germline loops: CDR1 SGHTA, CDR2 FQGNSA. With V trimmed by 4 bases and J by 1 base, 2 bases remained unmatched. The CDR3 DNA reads TGTGCCAGCAGCTCGGACAGGGTTAACTATGGCTACACCTTC. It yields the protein CASSSDRVNYGYTF.

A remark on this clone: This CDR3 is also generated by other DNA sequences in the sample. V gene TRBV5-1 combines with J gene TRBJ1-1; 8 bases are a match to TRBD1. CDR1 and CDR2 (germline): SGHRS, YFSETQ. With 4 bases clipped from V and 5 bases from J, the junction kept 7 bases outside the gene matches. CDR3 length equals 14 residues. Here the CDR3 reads CASSATGAGTEAFF. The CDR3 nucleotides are TGCGCCAGCAGCGCGACAGGGGCCGGGACTGAAGCTTTCTTT.

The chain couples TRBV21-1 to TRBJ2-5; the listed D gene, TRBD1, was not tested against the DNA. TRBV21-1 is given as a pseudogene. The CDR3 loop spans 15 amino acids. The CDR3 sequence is CASSKGLRSQETQYF. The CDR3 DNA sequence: TGTGCCAGCAGCAAAGGTCTCAGATCCCAAGAGACCCAGTACTTC.

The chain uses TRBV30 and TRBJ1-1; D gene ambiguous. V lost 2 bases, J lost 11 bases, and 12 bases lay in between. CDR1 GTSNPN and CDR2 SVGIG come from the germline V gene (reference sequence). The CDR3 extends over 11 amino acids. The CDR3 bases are TGTGCCTGGAGTTTCCAACAGCTCGCTTTCTTT. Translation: CAWSFQQLAFF.

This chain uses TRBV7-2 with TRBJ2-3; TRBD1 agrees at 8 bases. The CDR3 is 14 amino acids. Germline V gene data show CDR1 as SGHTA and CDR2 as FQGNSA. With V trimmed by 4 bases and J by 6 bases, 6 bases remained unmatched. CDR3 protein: CASSSRQGRDTQYF. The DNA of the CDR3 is TGTGCCAGCAGCTCTCGACAGGGGAGGGATACGCAGTATTTT.